A single T cell receptor (beta chain) is shown here with its context. Its antigen is still unknown. Base qualities are not at hand, and no much larger clone is one base apart. Trimming takes 9 bases off V and 4 bases off J; junction bases not matched to a gene: 5. There are 13 amino acids in the CDR3, from cysteine to phenylalanine inclusive. Only CDR3 DNA remains: 39 bases, in frame from the first base. CDR1 and CDR2 are drawn from the germline V gene: ENHRY, SYGVKD. For sequencing of the TCRbeta CDR3 region, genomic DNA was extracted from the sorted cells. The immunoSEQ Assay was used for sequencing of TCRbeta CDR3 regions. Imported from immuneACCESS, the table was reduced by TCRdb to in-frame sequences with V and J called. These copies leave out some clones; in studies compared against another copy, an unresolved V gene accounts for under half, and the cause of the remainder is not known. The sample table lists about 75,000 clones, roughly nine tenths of them with a count of one. Approximately 1.3% of the sample rests with the top ten.

The trial excluded patients who had a history of autoimmune disease or were on systemic immunosuppression. Peripheral blood for TCR sequencing was drawn from every dose cohort at baseline, at cycle 4 day 1 and at cycle 7 day 1. Samples were obtained from an open-label, multicenter, first-in-human phase I dose-escalation trial of ivuxolimab. The trial enrolled adults with locally advanced or metastatic head and neck squamous cell, hepatocellular, melanoma or renal cell carcinoma. CD4+ and CD8+ T cells were sorted separately from peripheral blood before TCR sequencing. The record originates from a study of OX40 agonist ivuxolimab in advanced cancers. For the study in its entirety: Ivuxolimab, which targeted the costimulatory receptor OX40 (CD134), was an agonistic, fully human IgG2 monoclonal antibody. The paper reports the monotherapy dose-escalation portion (N of about 47 patients) of the phase I ivuxolimab trial. Peripheral TCRbeta sequencing was intended to test whether TCR sequence diversity was altered and clonal T-cell expansion was caused by ivuxolimab. Prior anti-PD-1, anti-PD-L1 or anti-CTLA-4 therapy was permitted, and approximately 40% of dose-escalation patients had received checkpoint inhibitors. Partial responses occurred in three dose-escalation patients, of whom one had hepatocellular carcinoma and two had cutaneous melanoma. A male proportion of around 81% and a mean age of 60 years, ranging from about 20 to 79, were recorded for the dose-escalation cohort. Intravenous ivuxolimab was administered to patients every 2 weeks at six dose levels: 0.01, 0.1, 0.3, 1.5, 3 and 10 mg/kg. Of the 50 to 55 patients in dose escalation, about 20 had hepatocellular carcinoma, approximately 15 had melanoma, 9 had renal cell carcinoma and 9 had head and neck cancer.

Results and caveats for the whole study, not just this receptor: Low levels of normalized T-cell clonal expansion were also seen in some patients who did not respond. At doses of 0.1 to 3.0 mg/kg, clonal expansion of both CD4+ and CD8+ T cells in blood was seen between baseline and week 6. In the 0.1-3.0 mg/kg groups, partial responders had among the lowest normalized peripheral clonal expansion, particularly in CD8+ T cells. The antigen specificity of the clonally expanded peripheral T cells was not determined. After ivuxolimab, expanded clones were on average more numerous among CD8+ T cells than among CD4+ T cells.

Sample: CD4+ or CD8+ T cells sorted from blood, taken in a trial of the OX40 agonist ivuxolimab. This sequence uses TRBV10-3 and TRBJ1-1; TRBD1 agrees with 10 junctional bases. The TCR was taken from an adult with an advanced solid tumor such as melanoma, head and neck, liver or kidney cancer. The bases read TGTGCCATAGCCGGGACAGGGGCCACTGAAGCTTTCTTT. Its protein reads: CAIAGTGATEAFF.